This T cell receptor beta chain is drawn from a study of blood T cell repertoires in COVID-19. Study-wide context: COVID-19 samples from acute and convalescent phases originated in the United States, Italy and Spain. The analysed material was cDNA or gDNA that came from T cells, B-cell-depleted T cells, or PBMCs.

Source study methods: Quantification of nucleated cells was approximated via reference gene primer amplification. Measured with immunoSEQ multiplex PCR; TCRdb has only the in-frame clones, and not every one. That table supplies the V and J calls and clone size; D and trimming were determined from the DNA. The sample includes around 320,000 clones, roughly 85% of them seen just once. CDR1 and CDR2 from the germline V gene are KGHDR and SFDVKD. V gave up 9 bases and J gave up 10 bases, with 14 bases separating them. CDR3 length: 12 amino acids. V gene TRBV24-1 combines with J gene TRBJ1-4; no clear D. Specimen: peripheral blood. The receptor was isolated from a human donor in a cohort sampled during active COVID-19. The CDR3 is CATSAGSGKLFF. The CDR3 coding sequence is TGTGCCACCTCTGCAGGTAGTGGAAAACTGTTTTTT.